This entry lists 14 T cell receptor beta chains sequenced from one sample in a study of Graves' ophthalmopathy and Graves' hyperthyroidism. RNA transcripts were the template, and TCR beta CDR3 regions were amplified from them. The workflow started with a first-round RT-PCR run with HTBI primers and then moved on to a second-round multiplex PCR. From the multiplex PCR reads, TCRdb called clonotypes with MiXCR, one entry per CDR3 protein. The table includes about 380,000 distinct CDR3 sequences, 15% to 17% detected once. Sequenced material: peripheral blood. The source of these receptors is a woman between 18 and 30 years old with stable Graves' hyperthyroidism.

This clonotype appeared many times. The chain joins TRBV19 to TRBJ1-1; D is unresolved. The CDR3 sequence is 12 residues long. The germline CDR1 and CDR2 sequences are LNHDA and SQIVND (reference sequence). The V and J ends lost 7 bases and 6 bases respectively, with 12 bases between them. The CDR3 loop reads CASNSPGPEAFF. In DNA, the CDR3 is TGTGCCAGTAACTCGCCGGGTCCTGAAGCTTTCTTT.

This clonotype was recorded a few times. A much larger clone differs by one base, so this may be a read error. The chain couples TRBV6-2 or TRBV6-3 to TRBJ1-1, with TRBD1 as a possible D gene (5 bases). There are 16 residues in the CDR3. Germline V gene lookup returns CDR1 MNHEY and CDR2 SVGEGT. CDR3 DNA sequence: TGTGCCGGCAGTTACTCAGAGGGGCATTCTACCCCTGAAGCTTTCTTT. Translation: CAGSYSEGHSTPEAFF.

This sequence joins TRBV6-1 and TRBJ2-7, with 9 bases lining up with TRBD1. The junction had 5 bases not matched to a gene; V was cut back by 7 bases and J by 1 base. The CDR3 is made up of 14 amino acids. Germline assignment: CDR1 MNHNS and CDR2 SASEGT. CDR3 in amino acids: CASNRGTGSYEQYF. The CDR3 region has the DNA TGTGCCAGCAACAGGGGGACAGGGTCCTACGAGCAGTACTTC.

The table lists this clonotype with many counts. The chain combines TRBV12-3 or TRBV12-4 with TRBJ2-4; D might be TRBD1 (5 bases). The CDR3 is 15 residues long. Trimming left V 7 bases short and J 5 bases short, with 18 bases between. CDR3 sequence: CASTSHRQGQNIQYF. CDR3 in DNA: TGTGCCAGCACTTCCCATCGGCAGGGCCAAAACATTCAGTACTTC.

The rearrangement joins TRBV19 to TRBJ1-1; D not resolved. The length of the CDR3 is 13 residues. Germline V gene data show CDR1 as LNHDA and CDR2 as SQIVND (reference sequence). The V end was cut by 6 bases, the J end by 6 bases, with 14 bases between. CDR3 bases: TGTGCCAGTAGCCTGGGCTTCTCCGCTGAAGCTTTCTTT. Protein: CASSLGFSAEAFF.

J is TRBJ2-2 and V is TRBV5-4; 10 bases line up with TRBD1. Trimming took 1 base from V and 6 from J; bases not matched to a gene: 9. From germline, CDR1 is SGHNT and CDR2 YYREEE (reference sequence). The CDR3 consists of 17 residues. The CDR3: CASSLMGQGISPGELFF. The CDR3 DNA reads TGTGCCAGCAGCTTGATGGGACAGGGGATTTCCCCCGGGGAGCTGTTTTTT.

A word on this clonotype: A clone one base away is much larger, so this may be a read error. CDR3 amino acids: CSALNPGLGNQPQHF. CDR3 DNA: TGCAGTGCTCTCAATCCGGGGTTGGGCAATCAGCCCCAGCATTTT. The rearrangement uses TRBV20-1 and TRBJ1-5; no definite D call. This CDR3 region has 15 residues. Germline assignment: CDR1 DFQATT and CDR2 SNEGSKA (reference sequence). V lost 5 bases and J lost 2, with 16 bases in between.

This clonotype came up many times. For the CDR3, the DNA is TGCAGCGTTGAGCGGGAGGGCTACGAGCAGTACTTC. Translating gives CSVEREGYEQYF. V is TRBV29-1 and J is TRBJ2-7, with 9 bases that match TRBD2. V shed 3 bases, J shed 3 bases, and the junction held 0 bases outside the gene matches. The CDR3 has 12 amino acids. CDR1 is SQVTM and CDR2 is ANQGSEA in the germline V gene.

This clonotype came up many times. The chain links TRBV19 to TRBJ2-7, with D hard to call. V was cut by 5 bases and J by 5 bases, with 16 bases left in between. Per the germline V gene, CDR1 is LNHDA and CDR2 is SQIVND (reference sequence). The CDR3 is 14 residues long. CDR3 sequence (DNA): TGTGCCAGTAGTCTATCGGAGTCCGTAGACGAGCAGTACTTC. Translated, it gives CASSLSESVDEQYF.

This clonotype was seen at least ten times. The V call is TRBV6-2 or TRBV6-3, the J call TRBJ1-5; the D gene is possibly TRBD1 (5 bases). Germline CDR1 and CDR2: MNHEY and SVGEGT. The V end was cut by 5 bases, the J end by 4 bases, with 12 bases between. The CDR3 totals 14 residues. Here the CDR3 DNA reads TGTGCCAGCAGTCGGGACGGTCTTAATCAGCCCCAGCATTTT. Protein sequence: CASSRDGLNQPQHF.

In its sample, this clonotype was seen many times. The CDR3: CASSPLAGGMAGTQYF. The CDR3 DNA reads TGTGCCAGCAGCCCATTAGCGGGGGGGATGGCTGGGACCCAGTACTTC. This rearrangement joins TRBV11-2 to TRBJ2-5; 11 nucleotides match TRBD2. The CDR3 has 16 residues. Trimming cost V 5 bases and J 7 bases; bases outside gene matches: 12. Germline V gives CDR1 SGHAT, CDR2 FQNNGV.

This clonotype was counted many times. The chain has TRBV19 and TRBJ1-1, with D perhaps TRBD1 (5 bases). Germline assignment: CDR1 LNHDA and CDR2 SQIVND (reference sequence). CDR3 length: 13 amino acids. The V gene lost 6 bases and the J gene lost 6 bases, with 14 bases spanning the gap. CDR3 sequence reads: CASSVQGGPEAFF. The DNA of the CDR3 is TGTGCCAGTAGCGTTCAGGGAGGGCCTGAAGCTTTCTTT.

This clonotype was picked up a small number of times. This chain connects TRBV6-1 to TRBJ2-5, with a tentative D call TRBD2 (5 bases). The germline CDR1 and CDR2 sequences are MNHNS and SASEGT. Trimming removed 7 bases at V and 5 bases at J, with 8 bases between. The CDR3 covers 11 residues. The CDR3 bases are TGTGCCAGCACCCAGCGGGAGACCCAGTACTTC. This translates into CASTQRETQYF.

A few counts support this clonotype. A much larger clone lies one base from this, so it may be a read error. The V call is TRBV6-5, the J call TRBJ2-2; TRBD2 is a possible D gene (5 bases). The CDR3 contains 14 residues. Germline V lookup: CDR1 MNHEY, CDR2 SVGAGI. Written as DNA, the CDR3 is TGTGCCAGCAGTTACTCGTTCCCCCCCGGGGAGCTGTGTTTT. Amino acids: CASSYSFPPGELCF.